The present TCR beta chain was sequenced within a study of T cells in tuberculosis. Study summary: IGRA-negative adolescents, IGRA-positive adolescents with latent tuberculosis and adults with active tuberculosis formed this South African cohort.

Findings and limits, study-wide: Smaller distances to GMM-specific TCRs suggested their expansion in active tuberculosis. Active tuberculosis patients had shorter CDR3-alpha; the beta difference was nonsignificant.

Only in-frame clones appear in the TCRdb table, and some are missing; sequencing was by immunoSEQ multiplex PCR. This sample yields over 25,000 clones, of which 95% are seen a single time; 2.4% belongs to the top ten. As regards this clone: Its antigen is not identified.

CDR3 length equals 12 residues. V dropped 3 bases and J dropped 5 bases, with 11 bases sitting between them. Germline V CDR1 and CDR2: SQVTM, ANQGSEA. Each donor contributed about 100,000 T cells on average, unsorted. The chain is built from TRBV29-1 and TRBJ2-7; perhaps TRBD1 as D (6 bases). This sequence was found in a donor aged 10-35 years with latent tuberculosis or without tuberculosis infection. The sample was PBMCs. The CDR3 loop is CSVDQGSDEQYF. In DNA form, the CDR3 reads TGCAGCGTTGACCAGGGGAGCGACGAGCAGTACTTC.